The rows below give T cell receptor beta chains drawn from one sample of a study of shared clonotypes between healthy human individuals. TCRdb's table, derived via immunoSEQ multiplex PCR, lists solely in-frame clones and lacks some. The sample lists around 2.1 million clones, nearly 97% occurring once. The sequencing input was naive CD4+ T cells sorted from blood. These receptors originate from a man younger than 30 in good health. Each CDR3 is given with its conserved first and last residue. D genes are given only for firm matches. For some rows the clone size is stated as once, few or many, or as a class when expanded; others skip it.

TRBD2	.	TRBV9	TRBJ2-3	CASSVEASGGAGPLGQYF	TGTGCCAGCAGCGTAGAGGCTAGCGGGGGAGCGGGCCCTTTGGGGCAGTATTTT
.	.	TRBV21-1	TRBJ2-7	CAAEGVPAYEQYF	TGTGCCGCCGAAGGGGTACCTGCCTACGAGCAGTACTTC
.	.	TRBV7-2	TRBJ2-1	CASSSAFYNEQFF	TGTGCCAGCAGCTCGGCCTTTTACAATGAGCAGTTCTTC
.	.	TRBV5-4	TRBJ1-3	CASSRGPTGSAGNTIYF	TGTGCCAGCAGCCGCGGTCCGACTGGTTCGGCTGGAAACACCATATATTTT
.	.	TRBV6-6	TRBJ1-2	CASSYPGAGSGYTF	TGTGCCAGCAGTTACCCAGGAGCAGGGTCTGGCTACACCTTC
TRBD1	.	TRBV7-2	TRBJ2-7	CASSSNRDRGPYEQYF	TGTGCCAGCAGCTCGAACCGGGACAGGGGCCCCTACGAGCAGTACTTC
TRBD1	.	TRBV6-6	TRBJ1-6	CAGRTGDNSPLHF	TGTGCCGGTCGGACAGGGGATAATTCACCCCTCCACTTT
.	.	TRBV29-1	TRBJ2-7	CSAGWGENEQYF	TGCAGCGCCGGGTGGGGCGAAAACGAGCAGTACTTC
.	.	TRBV2	TRBJ1-6	CASSEVPNSPLHF	TGTGCCAGCAGTGAAGTCCCCAATTCACCCCTCCACTTT
.	.	TRBV5-6	TRBJ2-5	CASSLVGWYQETQYF	TGTGCCAGCAGCTTGGTAGGGTGGTACCAAGAGACCCAGTACTTC
.	.	TRBV30	TRBJ1-6	CASQGTSENSPLHF	TGTGCCTCTCAGGGGACCTCGGAAAATTCACCCCTCCACTTT
TRBD2	once	TRBV9	TRBJ2-3	CASSPGLATDTQYF	TGTGCCAGCTCCCCGGGACTAGCTACTGATACGCAGTATTTT
TRBD1	.	TRBV18	TRBJ2-1	CASSPQGALLNEQFF	TGTGCCAGCTCACCACAGGGGGCCCTACTCAATGAGCAGTTCTTC
TRBD1	once	TRBV5-1	TRBJ2-7	CASSFTGTGDEQYF	TGCGCCAGCAGCTTCACCGGGACAGGGGACGAGCAGTACTTC
TRBD1	.	TRBV5-1	TRBJ2-2	CASSSPYRQGTGELFF	TGCGCCAGCAGCTCGCCTTATAGACAGGGTACCGGGGAGCTGTTTTTT